Sequencing of this T cell receptor beta chain was carried out in a study of cytomegalovirus exposure and HLA in healthy donors. The PCR employed 60 Vbeta primers together with 13 Jbeta primers. Method: immunoSEQ multiplex PCR; TCRdb's copy keeps in-frame clones and lacks some. This table holds about 140,000 clones, roughly 80% found once. The sample was PBMCs. This TCR was sampled from a female donor in good health and CMV-seronegative.

CDR3: CANQPPRSEVNEQFF. The CDR3 DNA follows: TGCGCCAATCAGCCACCTAGATCGGAGGTTAATGAGCAGTTCTTC. The chain has TRBV5-1 and TRBJ2-1, with TRBD2 as a possible D gene (5 bases). With 9 bases removed from V and 7 bases from J, the gap between germline ends came to 23 bases. Germline CDR1 is SGHRS and CDR2 is YFSETQ. The CDR3 totals 15 residues.